This T cell receptor (beta chain) was sequenced for a study of blood T cell repertoires in COVID-19. On the study more broadly: Whether acute or convalescent, the COVID-19 samples came from the United States, Italy and Spain.

Per the original data handling: The authors estimated nucleated cell counts from reference gene primer amplification. Libraries were prepared by immunoSEQ multiplex PCR; TCRdb keeps only in-frame clonotypes and omits some of them. The DNA was the basis for D and trimming; V, J and clone size are from that table. This sample has approximately 160,000 clones, with 80% to 90% found just once. Germline V lookup: CDR1 LGHNA, CDR2 YSLEER. This CDR3 has 16 amino acids. V was cut by 0 bases and J by 3 bases, with 11 bases left in between. The chain uses TRBV4-3 and TRBJ2-2; a weak D match, TRBD2 (5 bases). The clonotype was recovered from a human donor in a cohort sampled during active COVID-19. The sequenced material came from peripheral blood. The CDR3 bases are TGCGCCAGCAGCCAAGATAGACGAGCGGACACCGGGGAGCTGTTTTTT. Protein product: CASSQDRRADTGELFF.